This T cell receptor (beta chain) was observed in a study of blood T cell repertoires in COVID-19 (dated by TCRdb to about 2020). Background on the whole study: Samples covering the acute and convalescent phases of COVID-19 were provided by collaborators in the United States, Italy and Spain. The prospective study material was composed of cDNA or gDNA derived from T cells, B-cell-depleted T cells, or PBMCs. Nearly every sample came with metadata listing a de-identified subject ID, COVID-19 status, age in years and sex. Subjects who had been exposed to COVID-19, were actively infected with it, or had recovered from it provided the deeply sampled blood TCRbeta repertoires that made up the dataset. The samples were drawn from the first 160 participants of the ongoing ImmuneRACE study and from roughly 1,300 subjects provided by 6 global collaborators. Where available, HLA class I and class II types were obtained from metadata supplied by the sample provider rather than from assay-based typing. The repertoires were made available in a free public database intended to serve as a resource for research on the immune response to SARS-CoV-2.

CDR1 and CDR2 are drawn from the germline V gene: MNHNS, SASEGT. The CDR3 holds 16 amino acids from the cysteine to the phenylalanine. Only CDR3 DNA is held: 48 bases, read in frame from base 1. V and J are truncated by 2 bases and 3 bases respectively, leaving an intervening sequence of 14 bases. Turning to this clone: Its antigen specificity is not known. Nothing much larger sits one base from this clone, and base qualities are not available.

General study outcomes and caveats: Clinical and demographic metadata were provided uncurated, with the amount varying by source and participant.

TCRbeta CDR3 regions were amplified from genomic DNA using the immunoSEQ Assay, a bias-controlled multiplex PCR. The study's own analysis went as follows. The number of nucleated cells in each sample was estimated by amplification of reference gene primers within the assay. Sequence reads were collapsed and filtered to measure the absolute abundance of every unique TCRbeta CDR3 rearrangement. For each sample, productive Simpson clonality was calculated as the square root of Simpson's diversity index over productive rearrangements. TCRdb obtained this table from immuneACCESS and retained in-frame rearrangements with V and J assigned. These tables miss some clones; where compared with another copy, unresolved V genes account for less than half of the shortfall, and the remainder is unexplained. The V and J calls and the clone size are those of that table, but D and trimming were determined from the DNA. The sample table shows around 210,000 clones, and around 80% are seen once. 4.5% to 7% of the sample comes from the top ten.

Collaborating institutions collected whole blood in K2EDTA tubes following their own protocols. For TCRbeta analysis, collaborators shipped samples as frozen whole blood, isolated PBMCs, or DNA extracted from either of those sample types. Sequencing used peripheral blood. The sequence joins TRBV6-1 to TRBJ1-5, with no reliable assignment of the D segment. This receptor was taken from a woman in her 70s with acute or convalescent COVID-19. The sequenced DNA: TGTGCCAGCAGTGAACGGAGGCAGGTCCCCAATCAGCCCCAGCATTTT. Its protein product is CASSERRQVPNQPQHF.